A selection of T cell receptor beta chains follows, all from one sample in a study of shared clonotypes between healthy human individuals. Sequencing used immunoSEQ multiplex PCR; TCRdb keeps in-frame clones, though not all of them. Of 550,000 to 700,000 clones in the sample, 73% were seen once. Specimen: memory CD4+ T cells sorted from blood. The source of these receptors is a woman in her twenties or thirties in good health. Both conserved end residues are trimmed from each CDR3. Fields, in order: CDR3 protein, V gene, clone size, J gene. Where a row states a size, it is once, few, many or the class of an expanded clone; other rows omit it.

cdr3_aa: ASSPKTLDTQY
v_call: TRBV9
clone_size: -
j_call: TRBJ2-3

cdr3_aa: AWMAGEGYNEQF
v_call: TRBV30
clone_size: -
j_call: TRBJ2-1

cdr3_aa: ASSLAGDTEAF
v_call: TRBV7-9
clone_size: -
j_call: TRBJ1-1

cdr3_aa: ASSSAGTGVNQPQH
v_call: TRBV7-9
clone_size: -
j_call: TRBJ1-5

cdr3_aa: ASSELAGDRTGELF
v_call: TRBV6-4
clone_size: few
j_call: TRBJ2-2

cdr3_aa: ASYGGAYTEAF
v_call: TRBV28
clone_size: -
j_call: TRBJ1-1

cdr3_aa: ASSWASHTGELF
v_call: TRBV7-2
clone_size: -
j_call: TRBJ2-2

cdr3_aa: ASSTTSGANEQF
v_call: TRBV11-2
clone_size: -
j_call: TRBJ2-1

cdr3_aa: ASSSVPKNIQY
v_call: TRBV6-1
clone_size: few
j_call: TRBJ2-4

cdr3_aa: ASSEDYSNQPQH
v_call: TRBV2
clone_size: -
j_call: TRBJ1-5

cdr3_aa: ASSLGGTSTEQY
v_call: TRBV5-4
clone_size: many
j_call: TRBJ2-7

cdr3_aa: ASSERASGSQF
v_call: TRBV2
clone_size: -
j_call: TRBJ2-1

cdr3_aa: ASSHPTSGRGNEQF
v_call: TRBV27
clone_size: -
j_call: TRBJ2-1

cdr3_aa: ASSQNRDLETQY
v_call: TRBV18
clone_size: -
j_call: TRBJ2-5

cdr3_aa: ASSSSGYTGELF
v_call: TRBV27
clone_size: -
j_call: TRBJ2-2

cdr3_aa: ASSPEGGSLRRGYT
v_call: TRBV14
clone_size: -
j_call: TRBJ1-2

cdr3_aa: ASSEGSSRLF
v_call: TRBV2
clone_size: once
j_call: TRBJ2-2

cdr3_aa: ASSEAPQGMGGKNIQY
v_call: TRBV6-1
clone_size: -
j_call: TRBJ2-4

cdr3_aa: ASSLGGDQETQY
v_call: TRBV11-3
clone_size: -
j_call: TRBJ2-5

cdr3_aa: ASINGQGWTEAF
v_call: TRBV10-2
clone_size: -
j_call: TRBJ1-1